The 23 T cell receptor beta chains below were found in one sample sequenced in a study of T cell repertoires in aging, cancer and after chemotherapy. Multiplex touch-down PCR with TRB-A/B primers amplified rearranged V-D-J TRB sequences. TCRdb fed the multiplex PCR reads into MiXCR, producing one record per CDR3 protein. The data contain under 8,500 distinct CDR3 sequences, around 30% of them seen just once; the ten biggest clones take up about 10%. Amplification of TCR beta used genomic DNA extracted from peripheral blood. The sample taken for sequencing was blood. The receptors derive from a human donor in good health.

The V and J genes are TRBV7-6 and TRBJ1-2, with D maybe TRBD1 (5 bases). This CDR3 contains 14 residues. CDR1 is SGHVS and CDR2 is FNYEAQ in the germline V gene. Trimming pared 1 base from V and 2 bases from J, leaving 8 bases between. The DNA for the CDR3 is TGTGCCAGCAGCTTAGGAGGGGAGAACTATGGCTACACCTTC. Protein sequence: CASSLGGENYGYTF.

The genes are TRBV2 and TRBJ1-2; perhaps TRBD1 as D (5 bases). The CDR3 length is 12 residues. Germline V gene lookup returns CDR1 SNHLY and CDR2 FYNNEI. V was shortened by 4 bases and J by 4 bases, with 7 bases between the two germline ends. The DNA for the CDR3 is TGTGCCAGCAGTGGGGGGGGCTATGGCTACACCTTC. Its translation is CASSGGGYGYTF.

In its sample, this clonotype was seen a few times. The chain recombines TRBV18 with TRBJ2-7; D might be TRBD1 (5 bases). Per germline, CDR1 KGHSH and CDR2 LQKENI. This CDR3 region has 12 residues. V was clipped by 3 bases and J by 6 bases, with 9 bases between them. The CDR3 DNA reads as TGTGCCAGCTCACCGACAGTGATCGAGCAGTACTTC. Translated, it gives CASSPTVIEQYF.

This clonotype was detected a few times. The J gene is TRBJ2-1, the V gene TRBV19; D is unclear. The CDR3 covers 13 residues. Germline lookup yields CDR1 LNHDA and CDR2 SQIVND (reference sequence). Trimming left V 8 bases short and J 4 bases short, with 12 bases between. CDR3 nucleotides: TGTGCCAGTGCGAAAACAGAGTACAATGAGCAGTTCTTC. This gives the protein CASAKTEYNEQFF.

This CDR3 is CASSWGSGNTIYF. In nucleotides, the CDR3 is TGTGCCAGTAGTTGGGGCAGCGGAAACACCATATATTTT. V is TRBV19 and J is TRBJ1-3, with D perhaps matching TRBD1 (5 bases). Germline lookup yields CDR1 LNHDA and CDR2 SQIVND (reference sequence). Trimming stripped 5 bases from V and 4 bases from J, with 9 bases between. The CDR3 extends over 13 amino acids.

The CDR3 spells CARRDSETDTQYF. The CDR3 nucleotides are TGTGCCAGAAGGGACAGTGAGACAGATACGCAGTATTTT. The chain links TRBV27 to TRBJ2-3; 7 positions match TRBD1. Trimming took 9 bases from V and 3 from J; bases not matched to a gene: 6. This CDR3 is built from 13 residues. Germline V gives CDR1 MNHEY, CDR2 SMNVEV (reference sequence).

This clonotype was detected only a few times. The DNA for the CDR3 is TGTGCCAGCAGTTACGGTGGGGAATACAATGAGCAGTTCTTC. Residues: CASSYGGEYNEQFF. This chain joins TRBV6-2 or TRBV6-3 and TRBJ2-1; unclear D gene. This CDR3 region has 14 residues. The ends were cut back, 2 bases at V and 4 bases at J, with 9 bases in the middle. CDR1 and CDR2 (germline): MNHEY, SVGEGT.

The chain employs TRBV7-2 and TRBJ1-6; TRBD1 might be the D (6 bases). V was cut by 5 bases and J by 8 bases, with 19 bases left in between. Per the germline V gene, CDR1 is SGHTA and CDR2 is FQGNSA. The CDR3 contains 16 residues. The CDR3 DNA follows: TGTGCCAGCAGCGATCGGGCAGGGGAGGGTTATTCACCCCTCCACTTT. It specifies CASSDRAGEGYSPLHF.

This chain uses TRBV12-3 or TRBV12-4 with TRBJ2-7; no reliable D call. V gave up 1 base and J gave up 7 bases, with 17 bases separating them. The CDR3 contains 15 residues. The CDR3 spells CASSLGTSEIWEQYF. CDR3 nucleotides: TGTGCCAGCAGTTTAGGGACGTCGGAAATTTGGGAGCAGTACTTC.

In its sample, this clonotype was seen a few times. J is TRBJ2-3 and V is TRBV5-4; D not resolved. The germline CDR1 and CDR2 sequences are SGHNT and YYREEE (reference sequence). Deletions cut 3 bases from V and 1 base from J, with 6 bases between. This CDR3 contains 13 residues. The CDR3 here is CASSSQGTDTQYF. CDR3 DNA sequence: TGTGCCAGCAGCTCCCAGGGCACAGATACGCAGTATTTT.

The chain couples TRBV4-1 to TRBJ1-6; D is uncertain. This CDR3 is 16 amino acids long. Trimming cost V 0 bases and J 7 bases, with 13 bases left between them. Germline V gene sequence: CDR1 MGHRA, CDR2 YSYEKL. The CDR3 loop is CASSQDGFGGNSPLHF. The CDR3 coding sequence is TGCGCCAGCAGCCAAGATGGTTTCGGCGGCAATTCACCCCTCCACTTT.

The rearrangement links TRBV6-1 to TRBJ2-6; the D is unclear. The CDR3 loop spans 15 amino acids. V lost 7 bases and J lost 0, with 10 bases in between. Germline V lookup: CDR1 MNHNS, CDR2 SASEGT. The CDR3 sequence is CASNAIHSGANVLTF. CDR3 sequence (DNA): TGTGCCAGCAACGCAATACACTCTGGGGCCAACGTCCTGACTTTC.

This chain links TRBV19 with TRBJ1-1; D might be TRBD1 (5 bases). The V gene's germline CDR1 is LNHDA and CDR2 SQIVND (reference sequence). The V end was cut by 8 bases, the J end by 1 base, with 11 bases between. The CDR3 loop spans 13 amino acids. DNA of the CDR3: TGTGCCAGTGGAGACAGACAGAACACTGAAGCTTTCTTT. Its translation: CASGDRQNTEAFF. The whole variable domain, remainder taken from reference TRBV19 and TRBJ1-1, is DGGITQSPKYLFRKEGQNVTLSCEQNLNHDAMYWYRQDPGQGLRLIYYSQIVNDFQKGDIAEGYSVSREKKESFPLTVTSAQKNPTAFYLCASGDRQNTEAFFGQGTRLTVV.

This clonotype turned up a few times. V is TRBV19 and J is TRBJ2-7, with D perhaps matching TRBD1 (6 bases). The CDR3 length is 12 residues. Trimming shortened V by 10 bases and J by 2 bases, and 12 bases separated the two germline ends. Germline V gene lookup returns CDR1 LNHDA and CDR2 SQIVND (reference sequence). This CDR3 reads CATSPGAYEQYF. CDR3 nucleotides: TGTGCCACCTCCCCAGGGGCCTACGAGCAGTACTTC.

The CDR3 DNA reads as TGTGCCTGGAGTGTACTCCTGCCAGGGAACACCGGGGAGCTGTTTTTT. Translating it yields CAWSVLLPGNTGELFF. This sequence joins TRBV30 and TRBJ2-2; D ambiguous. The CDR3 loop spans 16 amino acids. Trimming took 0 bases from V and 1 from J, leaving 12 bases between them. Germline values: CDR1 GTSNPN, CDR2 SVGIG (reference sequence). Complete variable domain (other parts from reference TRBV30 and TRBJ2-2): SQTIHQWPATLVQPVGSPLSLECTVEGTSNPNLYWYRQAAGRGLQLLFYSVGIGQISSEVPQNLSASRPQDRQFILSSKKLLLSDSGFYLCAWSVLLPGNTGELFFGEGSRLTVL.

This clonotype appeared a few times. The chain combines TRBV5-1 with TRBJ1-1; 7 bases map to TRBD1. There are 12 residues in the CDR3. V lost 4 bases to trimming and J lost 7 bases; unmatched junction nucleotides: 4. Germline V CDR1 and CDR2: SGHRS, YFSETQ. For the CDR3, the DNA is TGCGCCAGCAGCCGACAGGGACGTGAAGCTTTCTTT. Its protein product is CASSRQGREAFF.

This clonotype was picked up a small number of times. V usage is TRBV19 and J usage is TRBJ2-7; 11 nucleotides match TRBD1. Germline assignment: CDR1 LNHDA and CDR2 SQIVND (reference sequence). This CDR3 spans 15 amino acids. J lost 2 bases, V lost 5 bases, and 5 bases had no gene match. The CDR3: CASSLGQGETYEQYF. In nucleotides, the CDR3 is TGTGCCAGTAGTTTGGGACAGGGGGAGACCTACGAGCAGTACTTC.

The rearrangement uses TRBV18 and TRBJ1-1, with unresolved D. This CDR3 spans 14 amino acids. Trimming took off 4 bases at V and 2 bases at J, with 11 bases between the two ends. Per the germline V gene, CDR1 is KGHSH and CDR2 is LQKENI. In DNA, the CDR3 is TGTGCCAGCTCACGGGAAGGCGGTAACACTGAAGCTTTCTTT. Residues: CASSREGGNTEAFF.

The J gene is TRBJ2-7, the V gene TRBV5-1; the match to TRBD1 covers 7 bases. With 1 base clipped from V and 1 base from J, the junction kept 2 bases outside the gene matches. In germline, CDR1 is SGHRS, CDR2 YFSETQ. The CDR3 covers 14 residues. In DNA form, the CDR3 reads TGCGCCAGCAGCTTGAGCAGGGGGTCCTACGAGCAGTACTTC. Its translation is CASSLSRGSYEQYF.

The V and J genes are TRBV20-1 and TRBJ1-5, with 7 bases that match TRBD1. The CDR3 spans 14 residues. J lost 1 base, V lost 6 bases, and 6 bases had no gene match. CDR1 and CDR2 from the germline V gene are DFQATT and SNEGSKA (reference sequence). The CDR3 DNA follows: TGCAGTGCGTCGGACAGGAGGAGCAATCAGCCCCAGCATTTT. Protein sequence: CSASDRRSNQPQHF.

This clonotype has only a few counts. The rearrangement links TRBV30 to TRBJ1-4, with D unclear. Per the germline V gene, CDR1 is GTSNPN and CDR2 is SVGIG (reference sequence). CDR3 length equals 14 residues. Trimming shortened V by 8 bases and J by 4 bases, and 17 bases separated the two germline ends. CDR3 protein: CAMSGPPFNEKLFF. The CDR3 coding sequence is TGTGCCATGTCAGGACCGCCGTTTAATGAAAAACTGTTTTTT.

This clonotype has just a few counts. The chain links TRBV6-2 or TRBV6-3 to TRBJ2-3; 7 positions match TRBD1. The length of the CDR3 is 14 residues. Trimming took 6 bases from V and 4 from J; bases not matched to a gene: 7. The germline CDR1 and CDR2 sequences are MNHEY and SVGEGT. CDR3 residues: CASRSDRVADTQYF. The CDR3 DNA follows: TGTGCCAGCAGATCCGACAGGGTGGCAGATACGCAGTATTTT.

With respect to this clonotype: An end of the junction differs from the germline gene, which may be a read error. This sequence joins TRBV10-3 and TRBJ1-6; D gene ambiguous. The CDR3 spans 14 residues. Germline lookup yields CDR1 ENHRY and CDR2 SYGVKD. The CDR3 coding sequence is TGTGCCATCAGTGATCGAGGGAATAATTCAACCCTCCACTTT. Translation: CAISDRGNNSTLHF.